The rows below give T cell receptor beta chains drawn from one sample of a study of cytomegalovirus exposure and HLA in healthy donors. Method: immunoSEQ multiplex PCR; TCRdb's copy keeps in-frame clones and lacks some. The repertoire consists of some 240,000 clones, with around 78% occurring once and the leading ten covering about 6%. The sample taken for sequencing was PBMCs. All receptors derive from a woman aged 18-29 years in good health and CMV-seronegative. The CDR3 runs from the conserved cysteine through the conserved F or W. D genes are given only for firm matches. Rows may omit the clone size; those that give it use once, few, many or a size class.

TRBJ1-2	12	NA	NA	TRBV19	TGTGCCAGTAGTCCTCTCGCGGAAGGCCTTCTCTTC	CASSPLAEGLLF
TRBJ2-3	15	TRBD2	NA	TRBV27	TGTGCCAGCAGTGAGGGACTAGCGGGAGCAGATACGCAGTATTTT	CASSEGLAGADTQYF
TRBJ1-5	14	NA	NA	TRBV6-5	TGTGCCAGCAGCTCCGAGGGACTCAATCAGCCCCAGCATTTT	CASSSEGLNQPQHF
TRBJ2-7	14	NA	NA	TRBV13	TGTGCCAGCAGCTTAGGAGGTGGGGGCAACGAGCAGTACTTC	CASSLGGGGNEQYF
TRBJ2-5	13	TRBD1	NA	TRBV10-3	TGTGCCATCAGCTCGGACAGGCTAGAGACCCAGTACTTC	CAISSDRLETQYF
TRBJ1-5	16	NA	NA	TRBV5-1	TGCGCCAGCAGCTTGGACGCCGGTGGCGGGAATCAGCCCCAGCATTTT	CASSLDAGGGNQPQHF
TRBJ2-1	12	NA	NA	TRBV7-9	TGTGCCAGCAGTCCCCTAGGCAATGAGCAGTTCTTC	CASSPLGNEQFF
TRBJ1-3	13	NA	NA	TRBV30	TGTGCCTTTCAGAAGAGCTCTGGAAACACCATATATTTT	CAFQKSSGNTIYF
TRBJ2-1	14	NA	NA	TRBV5-1	TGCGCCAGCATGGGAGGGGGCGTCTACAATGAGCAGTTCTTC	CASMGGGVYNEQFF
TRBJ1-1	15	NA	NA	TRBV9	TGTGCCAGCAGCGTAGCTAGGGGTTGGGACACTGAAGCTTTCTTT	CASSVARGWDTEAFF
TRBJ1-5	14	NA	NA	TRBV27	TGTGCCAGCAGTCAGCAGGGGAACAATCAGCCCCAGCATTTT	CASSQQGNNQPQHF
TRBJ1-5	15	NA	NA	TRBV6-5	TGTGCCAGCAGTTACTATCAGGGCCGCGGGTGGCCCCAGCATTTT	CASSYYQGRGWPQHF
TRBJ1-1	14	TRBD1	NA	TRBV5-1	TGCGCCAGCAGCTTGGTAGGGGGCAGAACTGAAGCTTTCTTT	CASSLVGGRTEAFF
TRBJ1-1	12	NA	once	TRBV11-2	TGTGCCAGCAGCAGCCCGGACCTTGAAGCTTTCTTT	CASSSPDLEAFF
TRBJ1-5	15	NA	few	TRBV6-5	TGTGCCACCCCACACAGGGATTGTAACAATCAGCCCCAGCATTTT	CATPHRDCNNQPQHF
TRBJ2-2	14	TRBD1	NA	TRBV5-1	TGCGCCAGCAGCTGGGACAGTCGTACCGGGGAGCTGTTTTTT	CASSWDSRTGELFF
TRBJ2-3	13	TRBD1	NA	TRBV2	TGTGCCAGCAGTCGACAGGGGTCAGGTACGCAGTATTTT	CASSRQGSGTQYF
TRBJ2-3	12	NA	NA	TRBV5-1	TGCGCCAGCAGCTTGGCGGTAGATACGCAGTATTTT	CASSLAVDTQYF
TRBJ2-3	12	NA	NA	TRBV18	TGTGCCAGCTCCGCTAGCACAGATACGCAGTATTTT	CASSASTDTQYF
TRBJ1-1	14	NA	NA	TRBV5-1	TGCGCCAGCAGCTTACCGGGGAGCGGTCCTGAAGCTTTCTTT	CASSLPGSGPEAFF
TRBJ1-1	13	TRBD1	NA	TRBV15	TGTGCCACCACCAGGACAGGGAACACTGAAGCTTTCTTT	CATTRTGNTEAFF
TRBJ2-7	13	NA	NA	TRBV2	TGTGCCAGCAGTGAGGGCTTCACCTACGAGCAGTACTTC	CASSEGFTYEQYF
TRBJ2-7	15	TRBD1	NA	TRBV19	TGTGCCAGTCAGGCCGGGACAGGGAGGCCCTACGAGCAGTACTTC	CASQAGTGRPYEQYF
TRBJ2-4	16	NA	NA	TRBV7-2	TGTGCCAGCAGCTTACCCCTTGGGAGTGGGGGAAACATTCAGTACTTC	CASSLPLGSGGNIQYF
TRBJ1-1	15	TRBD1	NA	TRBV5-4	TGTGCCAGCAGCCCAAAGACAGGGGCGGGCACTGAAGCTTTCTTT	CASSPKTGAGTEAFF
TRBJ1-6	15	NA	NA	TRBV7-7	TGTGCTAGCAGCTTAAAAAGGGACCACAATTCACCCCTCCACTTT	CASSLKRDHNSPLHF
TRBJ1-6	15	NA	NA	TRBV10-1	TGCGCCAGCAGTGCAGGGAGCTCCTATAATTCACCCCTCCACTTT	CASSAGSSYNSPLHF
TRBJ2-2	15	NA	NA	TRBV4-1	TGCGCCAGCAGCCAGTCCGGGTACGTTACCGGGGAGCTGTTTTTT	CASSQSGYVTGELFF
TRBJ2-5	15	NA	NA	TRBV7-3	TGTGCCAGCAGCTTAAGTGGCAGGGACCAAGAGACCCAGTACTTC	CASSLSGRDQETQYF
TRBJ1-1	13	NA	few	TRBV5-1	TGCGCCAGCTACCAAGACATGAACACTGAAGCTTTCTTT	CASYQDMNTEAFF
TRBJ2-2	14	NA	NA	TRBV9	TGTGCCAGCAGCGCCTCAGGGGTCCCCGGGGAGCTGTTTTTT	CASSASGVPGELFF
TRBJ2-3	13	TRBD1	NA	TRBV10-2	TGCGCCAGCAGTCCGACAGGGGGCGGTACGCAGTATTTT	CASSPTGGGTQYF
TRBJ2-7	11	NA	NA	TRBV14	TGTGCCAGCAGCCAAGTTTCCGAGCAGTACTTC	CASSQVSEQYF
TRBJ2-1	14	NA	NA	TRBV19	TGTGCCAGTAGTATCACCGGGGACATCGATGAGCAGTTCTTC	CASSITGDIDEQFF
TRBJ2-7	15	NA	NA	TRBV5-4	TGTGCCAGCAGCTTAGACCGGACAGCCTCCTACGAGCAGTACTTC	CASSLDRTASYEQYF
TRBJ2-3	17	NA	NA	TRBV12-5	TGTGCTAGTGGTTTGGTATATGGTGGGGGGTCCAGGGATACGCAGTATTTT	CASGLVYGGGSRDTQYF
TRBJ1-6	14	NA	NA	TRBV6-6	TGTGCCAGCAGACCCGGGGACGTGAATTCACCCCTCCACTTT	CASRPGDVNSPLHF
TRBJ1-5	17	NA	NA	TRBV14	TGTGCCAGCAGCCTACCCGGGGCGACCATGGGCAATCAGCCCCAGCATTTT	CASSLPGATMGNQPQHF
TRBJ2-7	15	TRBD2	NA	TRBV29-1	TGCAGCGTTGAAGCGTGGGGGACTAGCGGGAGCGAGCAGTACTTC	CSVEAWGTSGSEQYF
TRBJ1-1	12	NA	NA	TRBV19	TGTGCCAGTAGTATTCAAGAGACGAAAGCTTTCTTT	CASSIQETKAFF
TRBJ2-2	15	NA	once	TRBV27	NA	CASSTSTGATGELFF
TRBJ2-1	16	TRBD1	NA	TRBV27	TGTGCCAGCAGTTTAAGCGTAGGGACAGTATGGAATGAGCAGTTCTTC	CASSLSVGTVWNEQFF
TRBJ2-5	13	NA	NA	TRBV18	TGTGCCAGCTCACCAGGGGTTCAAGAGACCCAGTACTTC	CASSPGVQETQYF
TRBJ2-1	15	NA	NA	TRBV7-9	TGTGCCAGCAGTTTTACAGGGTCCTCCTACAATGAGCAGTTCTTC	CASSFTGSSYNEQFF
TRBJ2-5	15	TRBD1	NA	TRBV27	TGTGCCAGCAGCTCAGGGACAGGGATACAGGAGACCCAGTACTTC	CASSSGTGIQETQYF
TRBJ2-7	12	NA	NA	TRBV28	TGTGCCACCACCTCGGTAGGCTACGAGCAGTACTTC	CATTSVGYEQYF
TRBJ1-4	14	NA	NA	TRBV6-1	TGTGCCAGCAGTGAATGGAGCCGAGGGGAAAAACTGTTTTTT	CASSEWSRGEKLFF
TRBJ1-1	13	TRBD1	few	TRBV27	TGTGCCAGCAGTTCGGGACAGGGGACTGAAGCTTTCTTT	CASSSGQGTEAFF
TRBJ1-2	11	NA	NA	TRBV20-1	TGCAGTGGGAAGACTTCGGGAGGCTACACCTTC	CSGKTSGGYTF
TRBJ2-7	15	NA	NA	TRBV19	TGTGCCAGTAGCTATTCCCTGGGGAGGACCTACGAGCAGTACTTC	CASSYSLGRTYEQYF
TRBJ2-7	17	NA	NA	TRBV7-8	TGTGCCAGCAGCCCGAGAGCTATGCGGGGAAGCTCCTACGAGCAGTACTTC	CASSPRAMRGSSYEQYF
TRBJ1-1	13	TRBD1	NA	TRBV27	TGTGCCAGCAGTCAACAGGGGTGGACTGAAGCTTTCTTT	CASSQQGWTEAFF
TRBJ1-2	15	TRBD1	NA	TRBV10-2	TGCGCCAGCAGCGAACCGGGACAGGGACGTGAAGGCTACACCTTC	CASSEPGQGREGYTF
TRBJ2-7	15	TRBD2	few	TRBV7-2	TGTGCCAGCAGTCCCGGGACTAGCGGCTCCTACGAGCAGTACTTC	CASSPGTSGSYEQYF